Below are 3 T cell receptor beta chains sequenced from a single sample in a study of shared T cell receptors in the human thymus. The repertoire was sequenced with immunoSEQ multiplex PCR; TCRdb's copy has only in-frame clones and lacks some. The repertoire holds 630,000 or so clones, with approximately 89% as singletons. These same data were also listed under a study on human thymus T cells.

Specimen: thymocytes. These receptors were collected from a boy younger than two with a congenital heart defect.

V and J are TRBV7-2 and TRBJ1-1, with a tentative D call TRBD1 (5 bases). Germline CDR1 reads SGHTA; CDR2 reads FQGNSA. This CDR3 is built from 13 residues. The ends were cut back, 0 bases at V and 8 bases at J, with 10 bases in the middle. The CDR3 coding sequence is TGTGCCAGCAGCTTAGCTCCAGGGAAGGAAGCTTTCTTT. Translation: CASSLAPGKEAFF. Variable domain in full (rest from reference TRBV7-2 and TRBJ1-1): GAGVSQSPSNKVTEKGKDVELRCDPISGHTALYWYRQSLGQGLEFLIYFQGNSAPDKSGLPSDRFSAERTGGSVSTLTIQRTQQEDSAVYLCASSLAPGKEAFFGQGTRLTVV.

The chain has TRBV5-1 and TRBJ1-4, with D possibly TRBD1 on 5 matching bases. Trimming left V 7 bases short and J 4 bases short, with 11 bases between. The germline V gene has CDR1 SGHRS and CDR2 YFSETQ. This CDR3 has 13 amino acids. The CDR3 bases are TGCGCCAGCCAGGGAGGGCTTAATGAAAAACTGTTTTTT. Protein: CASQGGLNEKLFF.

This rearrangement joins TRBV11-2 to TRBJ1-1, with a tentative D call TRBD1 (5 bases). CDR1 is SGHAT, CDR2 FQNNGV, per germline. The CDR3 extends over 17 amino acids. V gave up 0 bases and J gave up 1 base, with 15 bases separating them. Here the CDR3 reads CASSLDTGALGNTEAFF. CDR3 in DNA: TGTGCCAGCAGCTTAGATACAGGTGCCCTAGGGAACACTGAAGCTTTCTTT.